The rows below give T cell receptor beta chains drawn from one sample of a study of T cell changes during pregnancy in multiple sclerosis. Assay: immunoSEQ multiplex PCR; the TCRdb copy retains only in-frame clones and omits some. The sample carries about 75,000 clones, 80% to 90% recorded once. Sample: peripheral blood, taken in the first trimester of pregnancy. The receptors originated from a female donor in good health, enrolled as a control in a pregnancy study. The CDR3 runs from the conserved cysteine through the conserved F or W. Each record gives: clone size, V gene, J gene, D gene, CDR3 DNA, CDR3 protein. D genes are given only for firm matches. Some rows have no size entry. The others give once, few or many, or a class for an expanded clone.

abundance: few
v_gene: TRBV28
j_gene: TRBJ1-2
d_gene: NA
CDR3nt: TGTGCCAGCAGTCAACAGGAATATGGCTACACCTTC
CDR3aa: CASSQQEYGYTF

abundance: NA
v_gene: TRBV25-1
j_gene: TRBJ2-1
d_gene: TRBD1
CDR3nt: TGTGCCAGCAGTGGTTTCCTACAGGGGCCGAGCTCCTACAATGAGCAGTTCTTC
CDR3aa: CASSGFLQGPSSYNEQFF

abundance: NA
v_gene: TRBV4-2
j_gene: TRBJ2-7
d_gene: TRBD1
CDR3nt: TGTGCCAGCAGCCTGGGACAGTCCTACGAGCAGTACTTC
CDR3aa: CASSLGQSYEQYF

abundance: NA
v_gene: TRBV11-2
j_gene: TRBJ2-5
d_gene: NA
CDR3nt: TGTGCCAGCAGCTTAGTTCAGGGGATGACAGAGACCCAGTACTTC
CDR3aa: CASSLVQGMTETQYF

abundance: once
v_gene: TRBV5-1
j_gene: TRBJ2-7
d_gene: TRBD2
CDR3nt: TGCGCCAGCAGCCCGACTAGCGGGACCTACGAGCAGTACTTC
CDR3aa: CASSPTSGTYEQYF

abundance: NA
v_gene: TRBV6-5
j_gene: TRBJ1-2
d_gene: TRBD1
CDR3nt: TGTGCCAGCAAAGGACAGGGGGGAAGCGACTATGGCTACACCTTC
CDR3aa: CASKGQGGSDYGYTF

abundance: NA
v_gene: TRBV6-5
j_gene: TRBJ1-2
d_gene: TRBD1
CDR3nt: TGTGCCAGCAGAGGGACAGGGGTTTCCTATGGCTACACCTTC
CDR3aa: CASRGTGVSYGYTF

abundance: once
v_gene: TRBV19
j_gene: TRBJ1-5
d_gene: NA
CDR3nt: TGTGCCAGTAGTATAGATGGGAGTTGGCGTTATAGCAATCAGCCCCAGCATTTT
CDR3aa: CASSIDGSWRYSNQPQHF

abundance: NA
v_gene: TRBV7-6
j_gene: TRBJ2-1
d_gene: NA
CDR3nt: TGTGCCAGCAGCTTAGTACCAGGTGACTCCTACAATGAGCAGTTCTTC
CDR3aa: CASSLVPGDSYNEQFF

abundance: once
v_gene: TRBV19
j_gene: TRBJ1-1
d_gene: TRBD1
CDR3nt: TGTGCCAGTAGTATTTCGTGGACAGGCACTGAAGCTTTCTTT
CDR3aa: CASSISWTGTEAFF

abundance: NA
v_gene: TRBV4-3
j_gene: TRBJ1-4
d_gene: NA
CDR3nt: TGCGCCAGCAGCCAAGGTCGGAGCAGCGCGGGGGATGAAAAACTGTTTTTT
CDR3aa: CASSQGRSSAGDEKLFF

abundance: NA
v_gene: TRBV5-6
j_gene: TRBJ1-2
d_gene: TRBD1
CDR3nt: TGTGCCAGCAGCTTGGCTGGGACAGCCGTGGGCTATGGCTACACCTTC
CDR3aa: CASSLAGTAVGYGYTF

abundance: few
v_gene: TRBV11-2
j_gene: TRBJ2-7
d_gene: NA
CDR3nt: TGTGCCAGCAGCTTTACAGGGTTCGAGCAGTACTTC
CDR3aa: CASSFTGFEQYF

abundance: NA
v_gene: TRBV5-8
j_gene: TRBJ2-1
d_gene: TRBD1
CDR3nt: TGTGCCAGCAGCTCCGACAGGGCAGCGGAGCAGTTCTTC
CDR3aa: CASSSDRAAEQFF

abundance: NA
v_gene: TRBV6-5
j_gene: TRBJ1-4
d_gene: NA
CDR3nt: TGTGCCAGCAGTTACGATCTCGGGCAGGGTGGCGAAAAACTGTTTTTT
CDR3aa: CASSYDLGQGGEKLFF

abundance: NA
v_gene: TRBV6-5
j_gene: TRBJ1-1
d_gene: NA
CDR3nt: TGTGCCAGCAGTTACGAGGCGAGGAACACTGAAGCTTTCTTT
CDR3aa: CASSYEARNTEAFF

abundance: NA
v_gene: TRBV5-1
j_gene: TRBJ2-3
d_gene: TRBD2
CDR3nt: TGCGCCAGCAGCTTTTCCGGGACTAGCGCCGCGGTGGATACGCAGTATTTT
CDR3aa: CASSFSGTSAAVDTQYF

abundance: NA
v_gene: TRBV5-6
j_gene: TRBJ2-7
d_gene: NA
CDR3nt: TGTGCCAGCAGCTTGACGGTGGTTTCCTACGAGCAGTACTTC
CDR3aa: CASSLTVVSYEQYF

abundance: NA
v_gene: TRBV2
j_gene: TRBJ2-5
d_gene: TRBD2
CDR3nt: TGTGCCAGCCGGCGAGCGGGACAAGAGACCCAGTACTTC
CDR3aa: CASRRAGQETQYF

abundance: NA
v_gene: TRBV10-3
j_gene: TRBJ1-3
d_gene: NA
CDR3nt: TGTGCCATCAGTGAGTCGGGGCGGAGAAGCTCTGGAAACACCATATATTTT
CDR3aa: CAISESGRRSSGNTIYF

abundance: few
v_gene: TRBV7-2
j_gene: TRBJ1-2
d_gene: TRBD1
CDR3nt: TGTGCCAGCAGCCTGGGACAGGGGGCGCGAGGCTACACCTTC
CDR3aa: CASSLGQGARGYTF

abundance: NA
v_gene: TRBV18
j_gene: TRBJ2-7
d_gene: NA
CDR3nt: TGTGCCAGCTCACCCTCGTCTACCTACGAGCAGTACTTC
CDR3aa: CASSPSSTYEQYF

abundance: NA
v_gene: TRBV5-4
j_gene: TRBJ1-1
d_gene: TRBD1
CDR3nt: TGTGCCAGCAGTGACAGGGGGAGCACTGAAGCTTTCTTT
CDR3aa: CASSDRGSTEAFF

abundance: NA
v_gene: TRBV15
j_gene: TRBJ1-2
d_gene: TRBD1
CDR3nt: TGTGCCACCAGCAGAGAAAACGAGGGGGCCGGAGGCTACACCTTC
CDR3aa: CATSRENEGAGGYTF

abundance: NA
v_gene: TRBV19
j_gene: TRBJ1-6
d_gene: NA
CDR3nt: TGTGCCAGTAGTACCAGGCCATCCTATAATTCACCCCTCCACTTT
CDR3aa: CASSTRPSYNSPLHF

abundance: NA
v_gene: TRBV2
j_gene: TRBJ2-7
d_gene: TRBD1
CDR3nt: TGTGCCAGCAGTGAACAGGGGGCCTCCTACGAGCAGTACTTC
CDR3aa: CASSEQGASYEQYF

abundance: NA
v_gene: TRBV30
j_gene: TRBJ2-7
d_gene: NA
CDR3nt: TGTGCCTGGAGTAGCAGGGGGGCTTACGAGCAGTACTTC
CDR3aa: CAWSSRGAYEQYF

abundance: NA
v_gene: TRBV6-1
j_gene: TRBJ2-3
d_gene: TRBD2
CDR3nt: TGTGCCAGCAGTTTCACTAGCGGGGGCTACGAGACGCAGTATTTT
CDR3aa: CASSFTSGGYETQYF

abundance: NA
v_gene: TRBV28
j_gene: TRBJ1-1
d_gene: NA
CDR3nt: TGTGCCAGCACCTTGGGTATTAGACAGGCCTGGGGCACTGAAGCTTTCTTT
CDR3aa: CASTLGIRQAWGTEAFF

abundance: NA
v_gene: TRBV13
j_gene: TRBJ2-5
d_gene: TRBD2
CDR3nt: TGTGCCAGCAGCCGAGAACCTGGGACTAACAAAGAGACCCAGTACTTC
CDR3aa: CASSREPGTNKETQYF

abundance: few
v_gene: TRBV19
j_gene: TRBJ2-6
d_gene: NA
CDR3nt: TGTGCCAGTAGCAACAGGGTGATCTCTGGGGCCAACGTCCTGACTTTC
CDR3aa: CASSNRVISGANVLTF

abundance: NA
v_gene: TRBV6-1
j_gene: TRBJ1-1
d_gene: NA
CDR3nt: TGTGCCAGCAGTGAGGCCAGGCGGGGGACTGAAGCTTTCTTT
CDR3aa: CASSEARRGTEAFF

abundance: NA
v_gene: TRBV2
j_gene: TRBJ1-1
d_gene: NA
CDR3nt: TGTGCCAGCAGTGAATGGCACACTGAAGCTTTCTTT
CDR3aa: CASSEWHTEAFF